The 29 T cell receptor beta chains below all came from one sample that was sequenced in a study of OX40 agonist ivuxolimab in advanced cancers. The data were produced by immunoSEQ multiplex PCR, yet TCRdb's version contains in-frame clones alone and is incomplete. The sample lists 65,000 to 95,000 clones; around 83% were seen once. The sample in question was CD4+ or CD8+ T cells sorted from blood, obtained in a trial of the OX40 agonist ivuxolimab. These TCRs come from an adult with an advanced solid tumor such as melanoma, head and neck, liver or kidney cancer.

CDR3: CASSPGTGITDTQYF. DNA for the CDR3: TGTGCCAGCAGCCCCGGGACAGGGATCACAGATACGCAGTATTTT. The rearrangement joins TRBV11-2 to TRBJ2-3, with TRBD1 matching 9 bases. Germline values: CDR1 SGHAT, CDR2 FQNNGV. The CDR3 extends over 15 amino acids. The ends lost 5 bases at V and 2 bases at J; junction bases unmatched: 5.

This chain joins TRBV6-1 and TRBJ1-6; no clear D. Germline CDR1 and CDR2: MNHNS and SASEGT. This CDR3 is built from 14 residues. V lost 9 bases and J 0 bases, leaving 9 bases between the germline ends. The CDR3 sequence: CASTGSSYNSPLHF. CDR3 nucleotide sequence: TGTGCCAGTACTGGTAGCTCCTATAATTCACCCCTCCACTTT.

The chain joins TRBV10-3 to TRBJ2-7; D unclear. The germline V and J ends were trimmed by 6 bases and 5 bases, with 14 bases remaining between them. The germline CDR1 and CDR2 sequences are ENHRY and SYGVKD. The CDR3 totals 13 residues. The CDR3 DNA reads TGTGCCATCAGCTCCACTCCAAGGGACGAGCAGTACTTC. It codes for CAISSTPRDEQYF.

The genes are TRBV30 and TRBJ2-1; D perhaps matches TRBD2 (5 bases). The CDR3 is made up of 13 amino acids. The V end lost 6 bases, the J end lost 4 bases, and 13 bases lay between the germline ends. Germline-derived CDR1 and CDR2 are GTSNPN and SVGIG (reference sequence). CDR3 DNA sequence: TGTGCCTGTGAGATAGAGGGATACAATGAGCAGTTCTTC. Translation gives CACEIEGYNEQFF.

This chain connects TRBV28 to TRBJ1-4; the D gene is possibly TRBD1 (6 bases). Trimming removed 5 bases from V and 4 bases from J, with 8 bases in between. Germline V gene lookup returns CDR1 MDHEN and CDR2 SYDVKM. The CDR3 runs 13 residues. The DNA of the CDR3 is TGTGCCAGCAGTACGGACAGTAATGAAAAACTGTTTTTT. Amino acid sequence: CASSTDSNEKLFF.

About this clone itself: The same CDR3 is also encoded by other DNA sequences in this sample. V and J are TRBV7-9 and TRBJ1-6; D may be TRBD1 (5 bases). Trimming shortened V by 5 bases and J by 9 bases, and 29 bases separated the two germline ends. Germline loops: CDR1 SEHNR, CDR2 FQNEAQ (reference sequence). The CDR3 has 19 amino acids. The DNA of the CDR3 is TGTGCCAGCAGCCCTCTAGGAGGGCTACATGGGGCCCACAGTTCACCCCTCCACTTT. It specifies CASSPLGGLHGAHSSPLHF. The variable domain in full, completed from reference TRBV7-9 and TRBJ1-6, reads DTGVSQNPRHKITKRGQNVTFRCDPISEHNRLYWYRQTLGQGPEFLTYFQNEAQLEKSRLLSDRFSAERPKGSFSTLEIQRTEQGDSAMYLCASSPLGGLHGAHSSPLHFGNGTRLTVT.

The genes are TRBV5-5 and TRBJ2-2, with D unclear. V was shortened by 0 bases and J by 0 bases, with 9 bases between the two germline ends. The CDR3 totals 16 residues. Looked up from germline, CDR1 is SGHKS and CDR2 is YYEKEE (reference sequence). The CDR3 coding sequence is TGTGCCAGCAGCTTGGCCGTAGGCGCGAACACCGGGGAGCTGTTTTTT. Its translation: CASSLAVGANTGELFF. The complete variable domain, with remaining parts taken from reference TRBV5-5 and TRBJ2-2, reads DAGVTQSPTHLIKTRGQQVTLRCSPISGHKSVSWYQQVLGQGPQFIFQYYEKEERGRGNFPDRFSARQFPNYSSELNVNALLLGDSALYLCASSLAVGANTGELFFGEGSRLTVL.

The chain employs TRBV14 and TRBJ1-2; D remains unclear. The V gene's germline CDR1 is SGHDN and CDR2 FVKESK. The CDR3 extends over 15 amino acids. V was pared by 1 base and J by 4 bases, with 13 bases between. The CDR3 loop reads CASSQALQPFYGYTF. Here the CDR3 DNA reads TGTGCCAGCAGCCAAGCTCTACAGCCCTTCTATGGCTACACCTTC.

The chain couples TRBV7-8 to TRBJ1-4; 7 bases map to TRBD1. Germline trimming cut 2 bases from V and 3 bases from J; bases unmatched to any gene: 6. Germline loops: CDR1 SGHVS, CDR2 FQNEAQ. The CDR3 has 16 amino acids. CDR3 amino acids: CASSLSERGPNEKLFF. DNA of the CDR3: TGTGCCAGCAGCTTAAGCGAGAGGGGGCCTAATGAAAAACTGTTTTTT.

The rearrangement links TRBV2 to TRBJ2-7, with a tentative D call TRBD1 (6 bases). Trimming took off 6 bases at V and 1 base at J, with 16 bases between the two ends. The CDR3 extends over 15 amino acids. Germline V gives CDR1 SNHLY, CDR2 FYNNEI. The CDR3 sequence is CASRRGVTGSYEQYF. The CDR3 DNA is TGTGCCAGCAGAAGGGGTGTAACAGGGTCCTACGAGCAGTACTTC. Supplemented by reference TRBV2 and TRBJ2-7, the full variable domain reads EPEVTQTPSHQVTQMGQEVILRCVPISNHLYFYWYRQILGQKVEFLVSFYNNEISEKSEIFDDQFSVERPDGSNFTLKIRSTKLEDSAMYFCASRRGVTGSYEQYFGPGTRLTVT.

The chain combines TRBV12-5 with TRBJ2-3; TRBD2 matches at 11 bases. Unmatched junction bases numbered 7, after V lost 5 bases and J lost 6 bases. Germline assignment: CDR1 LGHNT and CDR2 FRNRAP. This CDR3 is 15 amino acids long. The CDR3 DNA is TGTGCTAGTGGTCCGGGACTAGCGGAGGGGGATACGCAGTATTTT. Amino acid sequence: CASGPGLAEGDTQYF. The entire variable domain, with the rest obtained from reference TRBV12-5 and TRBJ2-3, is as follows: DARVTQTPRHKVTEMGQEVTMRCQPILGHNTVFWYRQTMMQGLELLAYFRNRAPLDDSGMPKDRFSAEMPDATLATLKIQPSEPRDSAVYFCASGPGLAEGDTQYFGPGTRLTVL.

The chain recombines TRBV15 with TRBJ1-6; 8 positions agree with TRBD1. Germline V gene data show CDR1 as LNHNV and CDR2 as YYDKDF (reference sequence). The CDR3 consists of 14 residues. V was clipped by 3 bases and J by 5 bases; unmatched bases: 0. The chain's CDR3 is CATSRTGDNSPLHF. DNA of the CDR3: TGTGCCACCAGCAGGACAGGGGATAATTCACCCCTCCACTTT.

The gene calls are TRBV2 and TRBJ2-5; no definite D call. The CDR3 length is 14 residues. V was clipped by 6 bases and J by 4 bases, with 15 bases between them. Germline V CDR1 and CDR2: SNHLY, FYNNEI. CDR3 loop: CASRARTDPETQYF. Written as DNA, the CDR3 is TGTGCCAGCAGGGCCCGTACAGACCCAGAGACCCAGTACTTC.

This chain uses TRBV28 with TRBJ1-4; D may be TRBD1 (5 bases). V lost 6 bases to trimming and J lost 8 bases, with 19 bases between them. Germline CDR1 reads MDHEN; CDR2 reads SYDVKM. The CDR3 length is 15 residues. This CDR3 is CASRRGGAAGEKLFF. The CDR3, as DNA: TGTGCCAGCAGACGGGGAGGGGCCGCTGGGGAAAAACTGTTTTTT.

The sample holds a few counts of this clone. The chain combines TRBV27 with TRBJ1-2, with TRBD1 matching over 10 bases. Germline V lookup: CDR1 MNHEY, CDR2 SMNVEV (reference sequence). V was clipped by 6 bases and J by 4 bases; unmatched bases: 11. The CDR3 runs 16 residues. CDR3: CASRTHRQGASYGYTF. CDR3 nucleotide sequence: TGTGCCAGCAGGACACATCGACAGGGGGCTAGCTATGGCTACACCTTC.

This sequence joins TRBV9 and TRBJ2-2, with D tentatively TRBD2 (5 bases). The CDR3 runs 14 residues. From germline, CDR1 is SGDLS and CDR2 YYNGEE. Between the trimmed V and J ends, which lost 3 bases and 4 bases, there was a span of 10 bases. DNA for the CDR3: TGTGCCAGCAGCGGTCCCCGGGGCACCGGGGAGCTGTTTTTT. This sequence encodes CASSGPRGTGELFF.

As to this clone: An end of the junction does not agree with germline; a read error may underlie this. Other DNA sequences in the same sample also yield this CDR3. The rearrangement uses TRBV25-1 and TRBJ2-5; 7 bases map to TRBD1. The CDR3 runs to 15 residues. Germline V CDR1 and CDR2: MGHDK, SYGVNS. The CDR3 DNA follows: TGTGCCAGTAGTGGGGAACAGGGGATTACAGAGACCCAGTACTTC. Encoded protein: CASSGEQGITETQYF.

V gene TRBV19 combines with J gene TRBJ1-1; possibly TRBD1 for D (6 bases). The CDR3 covers 17 residues. CDR1 and CDR2 from the germline V gene are LNHDA and SQIVND (reference sequence). The V end lost 4 bases, the J end lost 1 base, and 19 bases lay between the germline ends. In DNA, the CDR3 is TGTGCCAGTAGTAGGCCCCCGCGGGGGCAGGGGAACACTGAAGCTTTCTTT. Translating gives CASSRPPRGQGNTEAFF.

J is TRBJ2-3 and V is TRBV29-1; D may be TRBD1 (6 bases). Trimming stripped 3 bases from V and 2 bases from J, with 18 bases between. Germline values: CDR1 SQVTM, CDR2 ANQGSEA. The CDR3 covers 16 residues. The CDR3 DNA follows: TGCAGCGTTGACCCGACCCGGGCAGGGGACACAGATACGCAGTATTTT. It translates to CSVDPTRAGDTDTQYF.

The chain uses TRBV6-5 and TRBJ2-1; 10 nucleotides match TRBD2. Germline lookup yields CDR1 MNHEY and CDR2 SVGAGI. CDR3 length equals 15 residues. V was clipped by 7 bases and J by 4 bases; unmatched bases: 7. The CDR3 is CASNQAGGSYNEQFF. CDR3 coding DNA: TGTGCCAGCAACCAAGCGGGAGGGTCATACAATGAGCAGTTCTTC.

V and J are TRBV5-1 and TRBJ2-3, with TRBD1 identical over 9 bases. V lost 8 bases, J lost 4 bases, and 8 bases stayed unmatched. Germline V gives CDR1 SGHRS, CDR2 YFSETQ. This CDR3 has 14 amino acids. CDR3 residues: CASLSDRGADTQYF. The DNA for the CDR3 is TGCGCCAGTCTCTCGGACAGGGGAGCAGATACGCAGTATTTT.

In its sample, this clone was seen a few times. The V and J genes are TRBV7-2 and TRBJ2-7, with 7 nucleotides matching TRBD2. Germline-derived CDR1 and CDR2 are SGHTA and FQGNSA. Trimming removed 5 bases from V and 6 bases from J; junction bases left unmatched: 13. This CDR3 contains 15 residues. CDR3: CASSPPRLAEGEQYF. The CDR3 DNA reads as TGTGCCAGCAGCCCCCCACGGCTAGCGGAAGGCGAGCAGTACTTC.

The chain has TRBV11-3 and TRBJ1-1; maybe TRBD1 (6 bases). CDR1 is SGHNT, CDR2 YENEEA, per germline. The V end lost 5 bases, the J end lost 7 bases, and 20 bases lay between the germline ends. The CDR3 loop spans 15 amino acids. As DNA, the CDR3 is TGTGCCAGCAGCGCCGGGGGCAGGGAATCGGATGAAGCTTTCTTT. It is translated as CASSAGGRESDEAFF.

The chain links TRBV19 to TRBJ1-1; D remains ambiguous. There are 14 residues in the CDR3. The germline gives CDR1 LNHDA, CDR2 SQIVND (reference sequence). V was trimmed by 2 bases and J by 2 bases, leaving 9 bases between them. CDR3 coding DNA: TGTGCCAGTAGTATACGGCGCGTAAACACTGAAGCTTTCTTT. It encodes CASSIRRVNTEAFF.

The J gene is TRBJ2-3, the V gene TRBV7-3, with D tentatively TRBD1 or TRBD2 (5 bases each). Trimming pared 2 bases from V and 2 bases from J, leaving 17 bases between. CDR1 and CDR2 (germline): SGHTA, FQGTGA. The CDR3 has 17 amino acids. CDR3 DNA: TGTGCCAGCAGCTTAGTGGGGACCCCCGGTACCACAGATACGCAGTATTTT. The encoded protein is CASSLVGTPGTTDTQYF.

This clone turned up a few times. V is TRBV2 and J is TRBJ2-1; 8 bases fit TRBD2. The germline CDR1 and CDR2 sequences are SNHLY and FYNNEI. The junction had 5 bases not matched to a gene; V was cut back by 7 bases and J by 6 bases. The CDR3 extends over 13 amino acids. The CDR3 is CASTRGGGNEQFF. CDR3 DNA sequence: TGTGCCAGCACCCGGGGGGGCGGCAATGAGCAGTTCTTC.

The rearrangement links TRBV4-1 to TRBJ2-7, with 8 nucleotides matching TRBD1. J gave up 1 base and V 6 bases, and 8 bases lay outside the gene matches. Per germline, CDR1 MGHRA and CDR2 YSYEKL. This CDR3 has 15 residues. The CDR3 nucleotides read TGCGCCAGCAGTCCGACAGGGGCGAAGTCCTACGAGCAGTACTTC. It yields the protein CASSPTGAKSYEQYF.

This clone was picked up many times. The rearrangement uses TRBV20-1 and TRBJ1-1; D remains unclear. From germline, CDR1 is DFQATT and CDR2 SNEGSKA (reference sequence). The CDR3 loop spans 11 amino acids. CDR3 sequence reads: CRASANTEAFF. The CDR3 nucleotides are TGCAGGGCTTCCGCGAACACTGAAGCTTTCTTT.

The chain employs TRBV27 and TRBJ1-2; TRBD1 might be the D (6 bases). Germline loops: CDR1 MNHEY, CDR2 SMNVEV (reference sequence). The CDR3 loop spans 13 amino acids. Trimming shortened V by 3 bases and J by 8 bases, and 13 bases separated the two germline ends. CDR3 nucleotide sequence: TGTGCCAGCAGTTTTACCGGGACAAGAGGCTACACCTTC. Amino acid sequence: CASSFTGTRGYTF.